The 27 T cell receptor beta chains below all came from one sample that was sequenced in a study of CD8+CD57+ T cells in acquired aplastic anemia (dated by TCRdb to the late 2010s). The instrument was an Illumina HiSeq 2000. TCR beta VDJ combination and CDR3 sequence profiling used genomic DNA as the template. TCRdb took the public reads, trimmed them with fastp at Q25, ran MiXCR for clone calling and kept in-frame beta chains. For every CDR3 protein sequence, its rows merge into one entry that carries the most common genes and DNA. For this sample the table gives about 160,000 distinct CDR3 sequences, of which around 45% were detected only once. 0.8% to 1.1% of the sample is taken by the ten largest. Specimen: sorted CD4+, CD8+, or CD8+CD57+ T cells (not recorded which) from PBMCs. The source of these receptors is a human donor in good health.

In its sample, this clonotype was seen many times. The chain joins TRBV11-2 to TRBJ2-7; D perhaps matches TRBD1 (6 bases). The ends were cut back, 6 bases at V and 11 bases at J, with 17 bases in the middle. Germline V gives CDR1 SGHAT, CDR2 FQNNGV. The CDR3 is made up of 12 amino acids. The CDR3 region has the DNA TGTGCCAGCAGTCAGGGCCAGGGGCGGGAGTACTTC. Protein product: CASSQGQGREYF.

In this sample, this clonotype turned up many times. CDR3 in DNA: TGCGCCAGCAGCTTGGACCCGAGCGACCTCAACCCATACGAGCAGTACTTC. This sequence encodes CASSLDPSDLNPYEQYF. The gene calls are TRBV5-1 and TRBJ2-7, with D unresolved. This CDR3 spans 17 amino acids. Per the germline V gene, CDR1 is SGHRS and CDR2 is YFSETQ. The V gene lost 0 bases and the J gene lost 4 bases, with 20 bases spanning the gap.

A remark on this clonotype: This likely comes from a read error, as the CDR3 has no conserved phenylalanine or tryptophan at its end. The chain couples TRBV10-2 to TRBJ2-1; 7 bases match TRBD1. This CDR3 has 15 amino acids. Germline CDR1 is WSHSY and CDR2 is SAAADI. Losses at the gene ends were 3 bases for V and 4 bases for J; bases not matched to a gene: 6. The CDR3: CASSDEGAGYNEQFL. The CDR3 nucleotides are TGCGCCAGCAGTGACGAGGGGGCGGGTTACAATGAGCAGTTCCTC.

This chain connects TRBV15 to TRBJ2-1; unclear D gene. The CDR3 is made up of 13 amino acids. Per the germline V gene, CDR1 is LNHNV and CDR2 is YYDKDF (reference sequence). Between the trimmed V and J ends, which lost 3 bases and 9 bases, there was a span of 12 bases. The CDR3, as DNA: TGTGCCACCAGCAGTGTATTCCTCGGTGAGCAGTTCTTC. Translating gives CATSSVFLGEQFF.

This clonotype has a single count. This may come from a read error, since a much larger clone is one base off. The chain has TRBV5-1 and TRBJ1-5, with TRBD1 matching over 8 bases. V gave up 1 base and J gave up 9 bases; unmatched junction bases: 3. Looked up from germline, CDR1 is SGHRS and CDR2 is YFSETQ. The CDR3 extends over 13 amino acids. CDR3 in amino acids: CASSLLGTGPQHF. The CDR3 region has the DNA TGCGCCAGCAGCTTGCTAGGGACAGGGCCCCAGCATTTT.

The table lists this clonotype with many counts. The J gene is TRBJ1-5, the V gene TRBV19; unclear D gene. V was pared by 3 bases and J by 0 bases, with 9 bases between. This CDR3 has 15 amino acids. The germline CDR1 and CDR2 sequences are LNHDA and SQIVND (reference sequence). The CDR3 DNA reads TGTGCCAGTAGTATTACTGTTTATAGCAATCAGCCCCAGCATTTT. Its translation: CASSITVYSNQPQHF.

This chain links TRBV5-5 with TRBJ2-5, with D possibly TRBD2 on 5 matching bases. V lost 2 bases to trimming and J lost 2 bases, with 16 bases between them. CDR1 is SGHKS and CDR2 is YYEKEE in the germline V gene (reference sequence). The CDR3 contains 16 residues. The CDR3 DNA reads TGTGCCAGCAGCTTTCGGGATATGGTCCCTCAAGAGACCCAGTACTTC. Protein sequence: CASSFRDMVPQETQYF.

The rearrangement uses TRBV10-3 and TRBJ1-6; TRBD1 matches at 9 bases. Unmatched junction bases numbered 6, after V lost 8 bases and J lost 13 bases. This CDR3 has 12 residues. In germline, CDR1 is ENHRY, CDR2 SYGVKD. The CDR3 DNA reads as TGTGCCATCGGGGGACAGGGTATGCCCCTCCACTTT. This sequence encodes CAIGGQGMPLHF.

The table lists this clonotype with many counts. The chain joins TRBV6-1 to TRBJ2-2; 8 bases match TRBD1. Germline CDR1 reads MNHNS; CDR2 reads SASEGT. This CDR3 region has 14 residues. V lost 8 bases, J lost 3 bases, and 5 bases stayed unmatched. The CDR3 region is CASQTTGDTGELFF. The DNA for the CDR3 is TGTGCCAGCCAAACGACAGGGGACACCGGGGAGCTGTTTTTT.

This clonotype was detected many times. The V call is TRBV5-1, the J call TRBJ2-3; 8 bases match TRBD1. With V trimmed by 1 base and J by 3 bases, 4 bases remained unmatched. Germline V gene lookup returns CDR1 SGHRS and CDR2 YFSETQ. The CDR3 is made up of 15 amino acids. The CDR3 loop is CASSLQGAGTDTQYF. The CDR3 nucleotides are TGCGCCAGCAGCTTGCAGGGGGCTGGGACAGATACGCAGTATTTT. Supplemented by reference TRBV5-1 and TRBJ2-3, the full variable domain reads KAGVTQTPRYLIKTRGQQVTLSCSPISGHRSVSWYQQTPGQGLQFLFEYFSETQRNKGNFPGRFSGRQFSNSRSEMNVSTLELGDSALYLCASSLQGAGTDTQYFGPGTRLTVL.

This clonotype was observed once. A read error may explain this, as a much larger clone is one base away. This rearrangement joins TRBV9 to TRBJ1-3; 8 nucleotides line up with TRBD1. The CDR3 runs to 17 residues. CDR1 SGDLS and CDR2 YYNGEE come from the germline V gene. The CDR3 DNA reads as TGTGCCAGCAGCGTCGGACAGGGCCGTGGTACTGGAGACACCATATATTTT. It is translated as CASSVGQGRGTGDTIYF.

This rearrangement joins TRBV29-1 to TRBJ2-1; 13 bases fit TRBD2. CDR1 is SQVTM, CDR2 ANQGSEA, per germline. V lost 5 bases, J lost 8 bases, and 12 bases stayed unmatched. This CDR3 has 16 residues. The CDR3 here is CSVRGRTSGRSDEQFF. CDR3 DNA sequence: TGCAGCGTTCGGGGGCGGACTAGCGGGAGATCCGATGAGCAGTTCTTC.

This clonotype was observed a few times. This rearrangement joins TRBV7-8 to TRBJ1-2, with 9 bases fitting TRBD1. Germline lookup yields CDR1 SGHVS and CDR2 FQNEAQ. The ends lost 5 bases at V and 5 bases at J; junction bases unmatched: 3. CDR3 length equals 13 residues. This CDR3 is CASSAGQGYGYTF. The CDR3 coding sequence is TGTGCCAGCAGCGCGGGACAGGGATATGGCTACACCTTC.

This clonotype was found many times. The V call is TRBV9, the J call TRBJ2-3; 7 bases agree with TRBD2. CDR1 SGDLS and CDR2 YYNGEE come from the germline V gene. Losses at the gene ends were 1 base for V and 2 bases for J; bases not matched to a gene: 7. This CDR3 has 16 residues. CDR3 DNA sequence: TGTGCCAGCAGCGTATCAGCGGGGACCTTCACAGATACGCAGTATTTT. This encodes CASSVSAGTFTDTQYF.

The gene calls are TRBV25-1 and TRBJ2-1, with TRBD2 matching over 9 bases. Trimming removed 4 bases from V and 0 bases from J; junction bases left unmatched: 7. The V gene's germline CDR1 is MGHDK and CDR2 SYGVNS. There are 17 residues in the CDR3. The CDR3 loop reads CASSVSSGASSYNEQFF. The DNA for the CDR3 is TGTGCCAGCAGTGTCTCTAGCGGGGCGAGCTCCTACAATGAGCAGTTCTTC.

V and J are TRBV15 and TRBJ2-1, with D possibly matching TRBD1 (5 bases). V shed 0 bases and J shed 9 bases, with 12 bases lying between them. Germline-derived CDR1 and CDR2 are LNHNV and YYDKDF (reference sequence). The CDR3 length is 14 residues. In DNA, the CDR3 is TGTGCCACCAGCAGAGAGGCAGGGTTTGTTGAGCAGTTCTTC. Encoded protein: CATSREAGFVEQFF. Using reference TRBV15 and TRBJ2-1 for the parts outside the CDR3, the full variable domain is DAMVIQNPRYQVTQFGKPVTLSCSQTLNHNVMYWYQQKSSQAPKLLFHYYDKDFNNEADTPDNFQSRRPNTSFCFLDIRSPGLGDTAMYLCATSREAGFVEQFFGPGTRLTVL.

A word on this clonotype: This could be a read error, since a much larger clone is one nucleotide away. The CDR3 spells CSARDGGRTSYGQYF. The CDR3 nucleotides are TGCAGTGCTAGAGACGGCGGGAGGACATCCTACGGGCAGTACTTC. J is TRBJ2-7 and V is TRBV20-1; TRBD2 matches at 8 bases. Germline V lookup: CDR1 DFQATT, CDR2 SNEGSKA (reference sequence). The CDR3 length is 15 residues.

Ten or more counts support this clonotype. V gene TRBV6-1 combines with J gene TRBJ2-7, with 8 bases fitting TRBD1. The V segment lost 6 bases and the J segment 2 bases; nucleotides outside the gene matches: 6. The CDR3 sequence is 14 residues long. The germline V gene encodes CDR1 MNHNS and CDR2 SASEGT. For the CDR3, the DNA is TGTGCCAGCAGGGATAGACAGGGGACCTACGAGCAGTACTTC. This codes for CASRDRQGTYEQYF.

As concerns this clonotype: This may be a read error: a much more frequent sequence differs by one nucleotide. This chain connects TRBV12-3 or TRBV12-4 to TRBJ1-2; D unresolved. Trimming took off 2 bases at V and 3 bases at J, with 16 bases between the two ends. This CDR3 has 16 residues. CDR3 loop: CASSLTTRLRDYGYTF. CDR3 in DNA: TGTGCCAGCAGTTTAACTACAAGGCTAAGGGACTATGGCTACACCTTC.

Regarding this clonotype: Given a much more abundant clone one base away, this may be a read error. The chain carries TRBV12-3 or TRBV12-4 and TRBJ1-1, with 10 bases fitting TRBD1. The trim removed 5 bases at V and 1 base at J, leaving 13 bases unmatched. The length of the CDR3 is 18 residues. The CDR3 coding sequence is TGTGCCAGCAGTCAAGGGCCGGGACAGGGGATCGCGAACACTGAAGCTTTCTTT. As protein: CASSQGPGQGIANTEAFF.

This clonotype was counted many times. This chain connects TRBV4-1 to TRBJ1-5; D gene unclear. The CDR3 is 16 amino acids. V gave up 1 base and J gave up 5 bases, with 15 bases separating them. Germline CDR1 reads MGHRA; CDR2 reads YSYEKL. The chain's CDR3 is CASSQARGGIYQPQHF. As DNA, the CDR3 is TGCGCCAGCAGCCAAGCGCGCGGCGGAATCTATCAGCCCCAGCATTTT.

The gene calls are TRBV7-7 and TRBJ2-1, with D perhaps TRBD1 (5 bases). Trimming took 1 base from V and 2 from J, leaving 12 bases between them. The CDR3 has 16 amino acids. From germline, CDR1 is SSHAT and CDR2 FNYEAQ (reference sequence). Written as DNA, the CDR3 is TGTGCCAGCAGCTTAGAAAGGGGCGCGACCTACAATGAGCAGTTCTTC. Protein: CASSLERGATYNEQFF. The full variable domain, its missing parts supplied by reference TRBV7-7 and TRBJ2-1, is GAGVSQSPRYKVTKRGQDVTLRCDPISSHATLYWYQQALGQGPEFLTYFNYEAQPDKSGLPSDRFSAERPEGSISTLTIQRTEQRDSAMYRCASSLERGATYNEQFFGPGTRLTVL.

For this clonotype: A clone one base away is much larger, so this may be a read error. J is TRBJ1-5 and V is TRBV11-1, with D maybe TRBD1 (5 bases). V lost 4 bases, J lost 9 bases, and 16 bases lay in between. The CDR3 extends over 14 amino acids. Germline lookup yields CDR1 SGHAT and CDR2 FQDESV (reference sequence). The CDR3 DNA sequence: TGTGCCAGCAGCTCCGGACGGGGCGCAGGGCCCCAGCATTTT. This codes for CASSSGRGAGPQHF.

The chain links TRBV14 to TRBJ2-1, with 10 bases lining up with TRBD1. CDR3 length equals 15 residues. The V gene's germline CDR1 is SGHDN and CDR2 FVKESK. With 1 base clipped from V and 6 bases from J, the junction kept 3 bases outside the gene matches. CDR3 amino acids: CASSQARTGGNEQFF. The DNA for the CDR3 is TGTGCCAGCAGCCAAGCACGGACAGGGGGCAATGAGCAGTTCTTC.

The V gene is TRBV24-1, the J gene TRBJ2-2, with D possibly being TRBD1 (6 bases). From germline, CDR1 is KGHDR and CDR2 SFDVKD. CDR3 length: 15 amino acids. V lost 5 bases and J 0 bases, leaving 9 bases between the germline ends. This CDR3 reads CATSVGGSNTGELFF. The DNA for the CDR3 is TGTGCCACCAGTGTAGGGGGATCGAACACCGGGGAGCTGTTTTTT.

This clonotype has at least ten counts. The chain recombines TRBV12-3 or TRBV12-4 with TRBJ2-2; possible D gene TRBD1, 6 bases. Trimming cost V 6 bases and J 5 bases, with 13 bases left between them. This CDR3 region has 14 residues. The CDR3 spells CASSQSTGTGELFF. For the CDR3, the DNA is TGTGCCAGCAGCCAATCCACAGGGACCGGGGAGCTGTTTTTT.

This clonotype was seen a few times. The V call is TRBV15, the J call TRBJ2-1; D might be TRBD2 (5 bases). Germline loops: CDR1 LNHNV, CDR2 YYDKDF (reference sequence). Trimming left V 0 bases short and J 12 bases short, with 15 bases between. CDR3 length equals 14 residues. The CDR3: CATSRDLTEDGQFF. Here the CDR3 DNA reads TGTGCCACCAGCAGAGATCTTACGGAGGATGGGCAGTTCTTC.